What follows describes a single T cell receptor beta chain. This clone was observed once. It has no known antigen specificity. The record has no base qualities; no much larger clone is one base away. Libraries were prepared through the immunoSEQ multiplex PCR assay. TCRdb stores this immuneACCESS table with in-frame sequences only. Part of the clones is absent; in the studies checked, under half of the shortfall reflects unresolved V genes, and no reason is known for the rest. This sample holds tens of thousands of clones; around nine tenths were observed only once. In total, the top ten clones hold 1.5% to 2% of the sample. These data come from a study of control samples from healthy donors and cancer patients (TCRdb year 2020). This clonotype originated in a woman aged 60-70 years with head and neck cancer. The sequenced material came from PBMCs.

CDR3 region: CASSVGGFYNEQFF. The DNA sequence follows: TGTGCCAGCAGCGTAGGAGGGTTCTACAATGAGCAGTTCTTC. This chain joins TRBV9 to TRBJ2-1; perhaps TRBD2 is the D gene, with 5 bases matching. At the junction V is shortened by 0 bases and J by 3 bases, with 7 bases in between. CDR1 and CDR2 are drawn from the germline V gene: SGDLS, YYNGEE. The CDR3 contains 14 residues, cysteine and phenylalanine counted. The CDR3 DNA has 42 bases and is translated from base 1.